One sample yielded the 14 T cell receptor beta chains listed below, sequenced in a study of radiotherapy plus CTLA-4 blockade in lung cancer. Profiling relied on immunoSEQ multiplex PCR, and the TCRdb table lists in-frame clones only, not all of them. The sample lists 57,000 or so clones; roughly 80% were seen once. Sequencing was performed on peripheral blood, taken from a patient treated with radiotherapy plus ipilimumab. These receptor sequences come from a human donor with non-small cell lung cancer who had a complete response to radiotherapy plus ipilimumab.

The genes are TRBV7-5 and TRBJ2-6; the table's TRBD1 call for D was not verified on the DNA. TRBV7-5 has pseudogene status. The CDR3 length is 18 residues. CDR3 sequence: CARSKQGTVSSGANVLTF. The CDR3 DNA is TGTGCCAGAAGTAAACAGGGTACAGTTAGTTCTGGGGCCAACGTCCTGACTTTC.

The table lists this clone with a few counts. CDR3 amino acids: CASSRQGAQETQYF. The CDR3 nucleotides read TGCGCCAGCAGCCGACAGGGGGCCCAAGAGACCCAGTACTTC. V usage is TRBV5-1 and J usage is TRBJ2-5; TRBD1 matches 10 bases. The CDR3 spans 14 residues. Trimming removed 4 bases from V and 1 base from J; junction bases left unmatched: 1. Germline CDR1 SGHRS, CDR2 YFSETQ.

The CDR3 reads CASSPPGLAGQGGELFF. The DNA of the CDR3 is TGCGCCAGCAGCCCTCCGGGACTAGCGGGTCAGGGCGGGGAGCTGTTTTTT. The J gene is TRBJ2-2, the V gene TRBV5-1; 12 nucleotides match TRBD2. V gave up 4 bases and J gave up 7 bases; unmatched junction bases: 11. CDR1 SGHRS and CDR2 YFSETQ come from the germline V gene. This CDR3 comprises 17 residues.

There are a few counts of this clone. The chain combines TRBV6-5 with TRBJ1-1; D ambiguous. Between the trimmed V and J ends, which lost 0 bases and 3 bases, there was a span of 11 bases. Germline assignment: CDR1 MNHEY and CDR2 SVGAGI. CDR3 length: 15 residues. This CDR3 is CASSYSGRVHTEAFF. CDR3 sequence (DNA): TGTGCCAGCAGTTACTCCGGGAGGGTTCACACTGAAGCTTTCTTT.

V usage is TRBV5-6 and J usage is TRBJ2-2, with unresolved D. Germline lookup yields CDR1 SGHDT and CDR2 YYEEEE. The CDR3 runs to 18 residues. V gave up 0 bases and J gave up 4 bases, with 19 bases separating them. The DNA for the CDR3 is TGTGCCAGCAGCTTGGGATTGTTGGGTCGTCGGACCACCGGGGAGCTGTTTTTT. This sequence encodes CASSLGLLGRRTTGELFF.

The genes are TRBV5-6 and TRBJ1-1, with 7 bases identical to TRBD1. The CDR3 totals 16 residues. The ends lost 2 bases at V and 3 bases at J; junction bases unmatched: 10. Germline loops: CDR1 SGHDT, CDR2 YYEEEE. The CDR3 region has the DNA TGTGCCAGCAGCTTAACAGGGGCTGGGCGGGACACTGAAGCTTTCTTT. The encoded protein is CASSLTGAGRDTEAFF.

The chain joins TRBV27 to TRBJ1-5; 10 bases fit TRBD1. Losses at the gene ends were 3 bases for V and 3 bases for J; bases not matched to a gene: 8. Germline lookup yields CDR1 MNHEY and CDR2 SMNVEV (reference sequence). The CDR3 has 17 residues. This CDR3 reads CASSFAGGQGHNQPQHF. The CDR3 nucleotides are TGTGCCAGCAGTTTCGCTGGGGGACAGGGGCACAATCAGCCCCAGCATTTT.

J is TRBJ1-4 and V is TRBV15; TRBD1 aligns across 9 bases. The CDR3 is 18 amino acids. V shed 3 bases and J 2 bases; nucleotides not matched to a gene: 10. The germline V gene has CDR1 LNHNV and CDR2 YYDKDF (reference sequence). The DNA for the CDR3 is TGTGCCACCAGCAGCTTTCCGGGACAGGGAGCTACTAATGAAAAACTGTTTTTT. Encoded protein: CATSSFPGQGATNEKLFF. The full variable domain, its missing parts supplied by reference TRBV15 and TRBJ1-4, is DAMVIQNPRYQVTQFGKPVTLSCSQTLNHNVMYWYQQKSSQAPKLLFHYYDKDFNNEADTPDNFQSRRPNTSFCFLDIRSPGLGDTAMYLCATSSFPGQGATNEKLFFGSGTQLSVL.

CDR3: CAIRPSLGTEAFF. Here the CDR3 DNA reads TGTGCCATCAGACCTTCCCTCGGGACTGAAGCTTTCTTT. The chain is built from TRBV10-3 and TRBJ1-1, with D unresolved. Germline values: CDR1 ENHRY, CDR2 SYGVKD. This CDR3 has 13 residues. V lost 6 bases, J lost 5 bases, and 13 bases lay in between.

This chain connects TRBV10-1 to TRBJ2-1, with TRBD1 identical over 9 bases. The junction had 8 bases not matched to a gene; V was cut back by 7 bases and J by 4 bases. Germline-derived CDR1 and CDR2 are WNHNN and SYGVQD (reference sequence). This CDR3 is 15 amino acids long. The CDR3 DNA follows: TGCGCCAGCAACTCGGGACAGGGAGGATACAATGAGCAGTTCTTC. Translated: CASNSGQGGYNEQFF.

The chain uses TRBV4-3 and TRBJ1-1; no reliable D call. Trimming pared 4 bases from V and 0 bases from J, leaving 6 bases between. From germline, CDR1 is LGHNA and CDR2 YSLEER. The CDR3 has 13 amino acids. CDR3 protein: CASSLTLNTEAFF. CDR3 sequence (DNA): TGCGCCAGCAGCCTGACACTGAACACTGAAGCTTTCTTT.

The V and J genes are TRBV10-2 and TRBJ2-7; D not resolved. Germline V gene sequence: CDR1 WSHSY, CDR2 SAAADI. The CDR3 length is 13 residues. V lost 8 bases to trimming and J lost 0 bases, with 11 bases between them. The CDR3 spells CASCVASSYEQYF. In DNA form, the CDR3 reads TGCGCCAGCTGCGTGGCTAGCTCCTACGAGCAGTACTTC.

This chain connects TRBV29-1 to TRBJ2-3, with D hard to call. This CDR3 has 13 residues. V was shortened by 7 bases and J by 2 bases, with 13 bases between the two germline ends. Looked up from germline, CDR1 is SQVTM and CDR2 is ANQGSEA. The CDR3 DNA sequence: TGCAGCGCGAGAATGGGAACCACAGATACGCAGTATTTT. It encodes CSARMGTTDTQYF.

As regards this clone: This sample includes further DNA sequences coding for the same CDR3. V usage is TRBV5-1 and J usage is TRBJ2-3, with 7 bases lining up with TRBD1. Trimming cost V 3 bases and J 0 bases; bases outside gene matches: 4. The CDR3 contains 15 residues. Germline V gene lookup returns CDR1 SGHRS and CDR2 YFSETQ. CDR3 amino acids: CASSSGQTSTDTQYF. CDR3 DNA sequence: TGCGCCAGCAGCTCGGGACAGACTAGCACAGATACGCAGTATTTT.